This is a list of T cell receptor beta chains from one sample in a study of blood T cells in healthy people across ages. A single record per CDR3 protein comes from TCRdb applying MiXCR to the 5' RACE reads. The top ten clones hold nearly 20% of a sample with fewer than 1,000,000 distinct CDR3 sequences, around 42% of them seen once. What was sequenced was blood. Receptor source: a man aged 55 to 70 in good health. CDR3s include the opening cysteine and the closing phenylalanine or tryptophan. The D gene is left open where the match is weak. A clone size is listed for some rows: how often the clone was seen (once, few, many), or a class if it is expanded.

size | D | J | V | CDR3 | DNA
NA | TRBD1 | TRBJ1-2 | TRBV20-1 | CSARDLGTGADYGYTF | TGCAGTGCTAGAGACTTAGGGACAGGGGCGGACTATGGCTACACCTTC
NA | NA | TRBJ2-4 | TRBV6-2/TRBV6-3 | CASNPTDFSKQYF | TGTGCCAGCAACCCAACGGACTTTTCCAAGCAGTACTTC
few | NA | TRBJ1-1 | TRBV4-3 | CASSQVISNTEAFF | TGCGCCAGCAGCCAAGTGATATCGAACACTGAAGCTTTCTTT
few | NA | TRBJ2-1 | TRBV24-1 | CATSDSGEKGLNEQFF | TGTGCCACCAGTGACTCTGGGGAAAAGGGCCTGAATGAGCAGTTCTTC
few | TRBD1 | TRBJ2-4 | TRBV7-2 | CASSLAPGTGGLNIQYF | TGTGCCAGCAGCTTAGCGCCCGGGACAGGGGGCCTTAACATTCAGTACTTC
NA | NA | TRBJ2-3 | TRBV12-5 | CAGHSAGGSSDTQYF | TGTGCTGGTCATTCAGCGGGCGGCAGCTCAGATACGCAGTATTTT
NA | NA | TRBJ2-5 | TRBV7-9 | CASSLDGSAQYF | TGTGCCAGCAGCTTAGACGGGAGCGCCCAGTACTTC
NA | NA | TRBJ1-4 | TRBV30 | CAGSGASVNRNEKLFF | TGTGCCGGGAGTGGGGCATCCGTAAATAGAAATGAAAAACTGTTTTTT
NA | NA | TRBJ1-6 | TRBV10-3 | CAISERESSYNSPPHF | TGTGCCATCAGTGAGAGGGAGAGCTCCTATAATTCACCCCCCCACTTT
once | TRBD2 | TRBJ2-1 | TRBV2 | CARSGGVLRDEQFF | TGTGCCAGGTCCGGGGGGGTACTGAGGGATGAGCAGTTCTTC
few | NA | TRBJ2-5 | TRBV13 | CASSGGRVGETQYF | TGTGCCAGCAGCGGGGGTCGGGTCGGCGAGACCCAGTACTTC
NA | TRBD1 | TRBJ1-2 | TRBV6-6 | CASSYSPLPTGDYGYTF | TGTGCCAGCAGTTACTCCCCTCTTCCGACAGGGGACTATGGCTACACCTTC
NA | NA | TRBJ1-5 | TRBV12-3/TRBV12-4 | CASSLGGALGPQHF | TGTGCCAGCAGTTTGGGAGGCGCGCTGGGGCCCCAGCATTTT
few | NA | TRBJ2-1 | TRBV13 | CASSSSSGGEQFF | TGTGCCAGCAGCTCATCATCGGGTGGTGAGCAGTTCTTC
NA | NA | TRBJ2-7 | TRBV6-1 | CASRKQGDKGNEQYF | TGTGCCAGCAGGAAACAGGGTGATAAAGGCAATGAGCAGTACTTC
few | NA | TRBJ2-7 | TRBV28 | CASNQVKDEQYF | TGTGCCAGCAACCAGGTTAAGGACGAGCAGTACTTC
NA | NA | TRBJ1-3 | TRBV11-3 | CASSSSAGGGNTIYF | TGTGCCAGCAGCTCCTCCGCGGGGGGCGGAAACACCATATATTTT
NA | NA | TRBJ1-1 | TRBV6-5 | CASSYSITGNTEAFF | TGTGCCAGCAGTTACTCGATCACAGGGAACACTGAAGCTTTCTTT
few | TRBD1 | TRBJ2-7 | TRBV5-1 | CASSQDRVESYEQYF | TGCGCCAGCAGCCAAGACAGGGTTGAGTCCTACGAGCAGTACTTC
NA | TRBD1 | TRBJ1-2 | TRBV10-3 | CAAGTGVANYGYTF | TGTGCCGCCGGGACAGGGGTTGCTAACTATGGCTACACCTTC
few | NA | TRBJ2-4 | TRBV10-3 | CAISGSGTAKNIQYF | TGTGCCATCAGCGGGAGCGGAACGGCCAAAAACATTCAGTACTTC
few | NA | TRBJ2-7 | TRBV20-1 | CSASRGDNFSQYF | TGCAGTGCTAGTAGGGGGGACAACTTTTCGCAGTACTTC
NA | NA | TRBJ2-1 | TRBV20-1 | CSATSGNEQFF | TGCAGTGCTACCAGCGGGAATGAGCAGTTCTTC
few | NA | TRBJ1-2 | TRBV4-3 | CASSQDRGQTYGYTF | TGCGCCAGCAGCCAAGATCGCGGACAGACCTATGGCTACACCTTC
NA | NA | TRBJ2-3 | TRBV29-1 | CSAFGSSDADTQYF | TGCAGCGCTTTTGGGTCTAGCGATGCAGATACGCAGTATTTT
few | NA | TRBJ2-4 | TRBV7-2 | CASSLAEAKNIQYF | TGTGCCAGCAGCTTAGCAGAAGCCAAAAACATTCAGTACTTC
NA | NA | TRBJ1-1 | TRBV10-3 | CAISESLGSLNTEAFF | TGTGCCATCAGTGAGTCCCTAGGCAGTTTAAACACTGAAGCTTTCTTT
once | NA | TRBJ2-2 | TRBV27 | CASRSNRQVGELFF | TGTGCCAGCCGCTCGAACCGACAGGTCGGGGAGCTGTTTTTT
NA | TRBD1 | TRBJ2-1 | TRBV9 | CASSVGGRGGLDNEQFF | TGTGCCAGCAGCGTAGGGGGAAGAGGGGGCCTCGACAATGAGCAGTTCTTC
NA | TRBD2 | TRBJ2-3 | TRBV6-1 | CASLRGGGVDTQYF | TGTGCCAGCCTGCGCGGGGGGGGTGTAGATACGCAGTATTTT
once | NA | TRBJ2-3 | TRBV3-1 | CASSQGLAADTQYF | TGTGCCAGCAGCCAAGGGCTAGCCGCAGATACGCAGTATTTT
many | TRBD1 | TRBJ2-7 | TRBV11-3 | CASQGTGFEQYF | TGTGCCAGCCAGGGGACAGGGTTCGAGCAGTACTTC
NA | NA | TRBJ1-2 | TRBV20-1 | CSARALSGNYGYTF | TGCAGTGCTAGAGCTCTATCAGGGAACTATGGCTACACCTTC
NA | TRBD2 | TRBJ2-2 | TRBV7-2 | CASRVTSGVITGELFF | TGTGCCAGCAGGGTTACTAGCGGGGTGATCACCGGGGAGCTGTTTTTT
NA | NA | TRBJ2-1 | TRBV7-2 | CASSLGGTGRRNEQFF | TGTGCCAGCAGCTTAGGCGGGACGGGGAGGAGGAATGAGCAGTTCTTC
few | TRBD2 | TRBJ2-3 | TRBV29-1 | CSFGLAGRSTDTQYF | TGCAGCTTTGGCCTAGCGGGACGAAGCACAGATACGCAGTATTTT
NA | TRBD1 | TRBJ2-7 | TRBV6-1 | CASTAGTGGAMFSYEQYF | TGTGCCAGCACCGCCGGGACAGGGGGCGCGATGTTCTCCTACGAGCAGTACTTC
NA | TRBD1 | TRBJ1-2 | TRBV7-9 | CASSFPGQDDYGYTF | TGTGCCAGCAGCTTTCCGGGACAGGATGACTATGGCTACACCTTC
NA | TRBD2 | TRBJ2-7 | TRBV4-3 | CASSQGVISGGTYEQYF | TGCGCCAGCAGCCAGGGGGTTATTAGCGGGGGAACCTACGAGCAGTACTTC
few | TRBD1 | TRBJ2-5 | TRBV6-2/TRBV6-3 | CASSPTDRARGETQYF | TGTGCCAGCAGCCCAACGGACAGGGCCCGGGGGGAGACCCAGTACTTC
few | NA | TRBJ2-1 | TRBV9 | CASSPPSGVRSYNEQFF | TGTGCCAGCAGCCCTCCCTCGGGGGTCCGGTCCTACAATGAGCAGTTCTTC
NA | NA | TRBJ2-1 | TRBV6-2/TRBV6-3 | CASRGVEGQFF | TGTGCCAGCAGAGGGGTCGAAGGGCAGTTCTTC
NA | NA | TRBJ2-1 | TRBV15 | CATSGRDASYNEQFF | TGTGCCACCAGCGGACGGGACGCCTCCTACAATGAGCAGTTCTTC